The clone carrying this T cell receptor beta chain was counted a few times. A much larger clone is a single base away; this may be a read error. Priming with a constant-region primer yielded TCR beta cDNA from roughly 500 ng total RNA. Libraries for TCR beta were built through three nested multiplex PCR rounds, which together made up a slightly modified ARM-PCR procedure. The first two PCR rounds, around 11 cycles each, used TRBV1-TRBV30 forward primers and a C-beta reverse primer. A single record per CDR3 protein comes from TCRdb applying MiXCR to the multiplex PCR reads. Seen here are some 320,000 distinct CDR3 sequences, about 62% observed once, and the top ten hold roughly 9%. The data originate from a study of tumor-infiltrating lymphocytes in primary liver carcinoma. Germline V gene lookup returns CDR1 MGHRA and CDR2 YSYEKL. The CDR3 runs 16 residues. The blood RNA (from unsorted whole blood) was obtained, and germline DNA was also extracted.

The J gene is TRBJ1-5, the V gene TRBV4-1; D unclear. What was sequenced was peripheral blood. The sequence came from a man in his forties with primary liver carcinoma and hepatitis B virus infection. CDR3 loop: CASNQERSVPNQPQHF. The CDR3 DNA sequence: TGCGCCAGCAACCAAGAAAGATCAGTCCCCAATCAGCCCCAGCATTTT.